This paragraph covers one T cell receptor beta chain sequence. The antigen is not known. From germline, CDR1 is WSHSY and CDR2 SAAADI. The length of the CDR3 is 10 residues. V shed 6 bases and J shed 7 bases, with 4 bases lying between them. The data were taken from a study of T cell responses to AZD1222 COVID-19 vaccine. The table came from immunoSEQ multiplex PCR; TCRdb's copy has only in-frame clones and leaves some out. This table holds about 80,000 clones, roughly 87% found once. Study-level findings and limits: Spike-specific TCRs gained breadth and depth after people received two AZD1222 doses.

This sequence was found in an adult in good health. This specimen consisted of peripheral blood, obtained on day 0 of AZD1222 vaccination. The J gene is TRBJ2-1, the V gene TRBV10-2; D is unresolved. CDR3 amino acids: CASRGNEQFF. CDR3 nucleotide sequence: TGCGCCAGCAGGGGGAATGAGCAGTTCTTC.